This TCR beta chain was profiled in a study of T cell responses to AZD1222 COVID-19 vaccine. The repertoire was sequenced with immunoSEQ multiplex PCR; TCRdb's copy has only in-frame clones and lacks some. The table shows 100,000 to 150,000 clones, with approximately 93% occurring only once. This clone has more than one count but fewer than ten. Antigen: not known. The germline CDR1 and CDR2 sequences are SGHRS and YFSETQ. The germline V and J ends were trimmed by 4 bases and 2 bases, with 10 bases remaining between them. The CDR3 length is 13 residues. Study-level points and caveats: Only after the peak T cell response were repertoires sampled.

This chain links TRBV5-1 with TRBJ2-7; D may be TRBD2 (5 bases). The TCR sequence derives from an adult in good health. Specimen: peripheral blood, collected on day 0 of AZD1222 vaccination. CDR3 loop: CASSRAGPYEQYF. DNA of the CDR3: TGCGCCAGCAGCCGGGCGGGTCCCTACGAGCAGTACTTC.